The 8 T cell receptor beta chains below were found in one sample sequenced in a study of T-cell memory formation after mild COVID-19. TCRdb re-derived calls from the 5' RACE reads in MiXCR, one entry per CDR3 protein. The repertoire holds under 90,000 distinct CDR3 sequences, with approximately 15% as singletons. The sample consisted of PBMCs or a T cell subset sorted from them (not recorded which). The receptors shown here come from an adult woman who had mild COVID-19 (a few samples of this study predate the infection). Cell type and time point are not known.

Many counts were recorded for this clonotype. The CDR3: CASSQEMGQPYEQYF. DNA of the CDR3: TGCGCCAGCAGCCAAGAGATGGGACAGCCCTACGAGCAGTACTTC. The chain has TRBV4-3 and TRBJ2-7; 7 nucleotides line up with TRBD1. CDR3 size: 15 residues. V lost 0 bases, J lost 2 bases, and 4 bases stayed unmatched. The V gene's germline CDR1 is LGHNA and CDR2 YSLEER.

This clonotype was picked up many times. The chain has TRBV30 and TRBJ1-2; 7 positions agree with TRBD1. J lost 4 bases, V lost 4 bases, and 15 bases had no gene match. The CDR3 sequence is 16 residues long. Germline V gene data show CDR1 as GTSNPN and CDR2 as SVGIG (reference sequence). CDR3 sequence reads: CAWKPRQGGDGYGYTF. CDR3 in DNA: TGTGCCTGGAAACCCCGACAGGGAGGGGATGGCTATGGCTACACCTTC.

The rearrangement uses TRBV12-3 or TRBV12-4 and TRBJ1-3, with 9 bases that match TRBD1. J lost 6 bases, V lost 3 bases, and 3 bases had no gene match. The CDR3 spans 14 residues. CDR3 in amino acids: CASSFGDRVNTIYF. The CDR3, as DNA: TGTGCCAGCAGTTTTGGGGACAGGGTAAACACCATATATTTT.

The chain uses TRBV20-1 and TRBJ2-5, with TRBD2 identical over 11 bases. CDR1 and CDR2 (germline): DFQATT, SNEGSKA (reference sequence). Trimming took 1 base from V and 5 from J; bases not matched to a gene: 12. The CDR3 consists of 17 residues. The CDR3 DNA sequence: TGCAGTGCTAGAGCTTCGACGCTAGCGGGAGGTTGGGAGACCCAGTACTTC. This gives the protein CSARASTLAGGWETQYF.

The CDR3 coding sequence is TGTGCCAGCAGCGGGATACAAGAGACCCAGTACTTC. Protein product: CASSGIQETQYF. The chain employs TRBV12-3 or TRBV12-4 and TRBJ2-5; D possibly corresponds to TRBD2 (5 bases). The ends were cut back, 6 bases at V and 2 bases at J, with 7 bases in the middle. The CDR3 spans 12 residues.

V is TRBV5-1 and J is TRBJ2-1; D not certain. The V end lost 4 bases, the J end lost 0 bases, and 11 bases lay between the germline ends. Germline V lookup: CDR1 SGHRS, CDR2 YFSETQ. The CDR3 length is 15 residues. CDR3 residues: CASSIGRSSYNEQFF. The CDR3 DNA reads TGCGCCAGCAGCATAGGACGAAGCTCCTACAATGAGCAGTTCTTC.

This clonotype was detected only a few times. This sequence joins TRBV20-1 and TRBJ2-1; TRBD2 agrees at 12 bases. The CDR3 has 18 residues. V lost 2 bases to trimming and J lost 2 bases; unmatched junction nucleotides: 10. The germline gives CDR1 DFQATT, CDR2 SNEGSKA (reference sequence). The CDR3 DNA is TGCAGTGCTAGAAAGGGTCTAGCGGGAGGGATAACCTACAATGAGCAGTTCTTC. This translates into CSARKGLAGGITYNEQFF.

There are many counts of this clonotype. This CDR3 is CASSLGGGEQFF. The CDR3 DNA follows: TGTGCCAGCAGTCTAGGGGGCGGTGAGCAGTTCTTC. The chain couples TRBV6-5 to TRBJ2-1; 7 bases are shared with TRBD1. Germline V CDR1 and CDR2: MNHEY, SVGAGI. V lost 5 bases to trimming and J lost 9 bases; unmatched junction nucleotides: 4. The CDR3 length is 12 residues.